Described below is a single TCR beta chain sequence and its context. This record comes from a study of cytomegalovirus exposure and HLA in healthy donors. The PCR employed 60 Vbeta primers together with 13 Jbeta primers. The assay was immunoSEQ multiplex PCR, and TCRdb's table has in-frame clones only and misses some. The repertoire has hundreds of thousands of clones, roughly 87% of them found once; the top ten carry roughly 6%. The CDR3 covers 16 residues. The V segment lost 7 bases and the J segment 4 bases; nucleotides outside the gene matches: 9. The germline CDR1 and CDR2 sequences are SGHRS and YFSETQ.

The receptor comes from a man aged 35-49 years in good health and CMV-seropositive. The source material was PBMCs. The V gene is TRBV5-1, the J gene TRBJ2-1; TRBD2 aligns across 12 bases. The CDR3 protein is CASGYGLAGKYNEQFF. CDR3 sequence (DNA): TGCGCCAGCGGCTACGGACTAGCGGGAAAGTACAATGAGCAGTTCTTC. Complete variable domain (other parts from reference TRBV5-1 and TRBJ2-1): KAGVTQTPRYLIKTRGQQVTLSCSPISGHRSVSWYQQTPGQGLQFLFEYFSETQRNKGNFPGRFSGRQFSNSRSEMNVSTLELGDSALYLCASGYGLAGKYNEQFFGPGTRLTVL.